These 19 T cell receptor beta chains share one sample of origin, sequenced in a study of blood T cell repertoires in COVID-19. This table comes from immunoSEQ multiplex PCR, and its TCRdb copy is limited to in-frame clones, with some not included. The sample lists over 250,000 clones; under 90% were seen once. Specimen: PBMCs or T cells enriched from blood (not recorded which). These receptors originate from a man aged 25 to 45 with acute COVID-19.

The chain is built from TRBV30 and TRBJ1-5, with D possibly being TRBD1 (6 bases). CDR3 length: 15 residues. The ends were cut back, 0 bases at V and 2 bases at J, with 11 bases in the middle. Germline CDR1 reads GTSNPN; CDR2 reads SVGIG (reference sequence). The CDR3: CAWSVQGRGNQPQHF. The CDR3 region has the DNA TGTGCCTGGAGTGTACAGGGCAGGGGCAATCAGCCCCAGCATTTT. Using reference TRBV30 and TRBJ1-5 for the parts outside the CDR3, the full variable domain is SQTIHQWPATLVQPVGSPLSLECTVEGTSNPNLYWYRQAAGRGLQLLFYSVGIGQISSEVPQNLSASRPQDRQFILSSKKLLLSDSGFYLCAWSVQGRGNQPQHFGDGTRLSIL.

J is TRBJ1-4 and V is TRBV4-1; TRBD1 agrees at 9 bases. The V segment lost 4 bases and the J segment 8 bases; nucleotides outside the gene matches: 5. Germline CDR1 and CDR2: MGHRA and YSYEKL. The CDR3 is made up of 14 amino acids. CDR3 residues: CASSPGTGHEKLFF. The CDR3 DNA reads TGCGCCAGCAGCCCTGGGACAGGGCACGAAAAACTGTTTTTT.

The CDR3 region has the DNA TGTGCCAGCAGCCCGGGCAGGCACATTGCTAGCCGCCAAGAGACCCAGTACTTC. This encodes CASSPGRHIASRQETQYF. The chain joins TRBV3-1 (or the pseudogene TRBV3-2) to TRBJ2-5, with D possibly being TRBD2 (5 bases). The germline gives CDR1 LGHDT, CDR2 YNNKEL (reference sequence). The CDR3 has 18 residues. V was trimmed by 4 bases and J by 1 base, leaving 22 bases between them.

This sequence joins TRBV7-9 and TRBJ2-3, with D tentatively TRBD2 (5 bases). The CDR3 runs 14 residues. Germline V gene data show CDR1 as SEHNR and CDR2 as FQNEAQ (reference sequence). Between the trimmed V and J ends, which lost 5 bases and 5 bases, there was a span of 14 bases. The CDR3 region is CASSPRTLVDTQYF. DNA for the CDR3: TGTGCCAGCAGCCCAAGGACTTTAGTAGATACGCAGTATTTT. The variable domain in full, with the rest retrieved from reference TRBV7-9 and TRBJ2-3, is DTGVSQNPRHKITKRGQNVTFRCDPISEHNRLYWYRQTLGQGPEFLTYFQNEAQLEKSRLLSDRFSAERPKGSFSTLEIQRTEQGDSAMYLCASSPRTLVDTQYFGPGTRLTVL.

V usage is TRBV2 and J usage is TRBJ1-4; 9 nucleotides line up with TRBD1. The J segment lost 10 bases and the V segment lost 7 bases, leaving 10 bases of the junction unmatched. The CDR3 length is 14 residues. The germline gives CDR1 SNHLY, CDR2 FYNNEI. DNA of the CDR3: TGTGCCAGCAACAAGGACAGGGGATTGGGAAAACTGTTTTTT. Its protein is CASNKDRGLGKLFF.

The genes are TRBV6-5 and TRBJ2-1; tentative D call: TRBD2 (6 bases). V lost 8 bases to trimming and J lost 6 bases, with 14 bases between them. The CDR3 spans 13 residues. In germline, CDR1 is MNHEY, CDR2 SVGAGI. The CDR3 sequence is CASRSGLPNEQFF. The CDR3 nucleotides read TGTGCCAGCCGATCAGGACTACCCAATGAGCAGTTCTTC.

This chain uses TRBV6-6 with TRBJ1-2, with TRBD1 matching 8 bases. The CDR3 extends over 15 amino acids. V was clipped by 2 bases and J by 5 bases; unmatched bases: 7. Germline assignment: CDR1 MNHNY and CDR2 SVGAGI (reference sequence). The CDR3 here is CASSYPDRATYGYTF. The CDR3 bases are TGTGCCAGCAGTTACCCGGACAGGGCGACATATGGCTACACCTTC.

V gene TRBV28 combines with J gene TRBJ1-1; the match to TRBD1 covers 7 bases. The CDR3 extends over 13 amino acids. Germline CDR1 is MDHEN and CDR2 is SYDVKM. V dropped 8 bases and J dropped 0; count of bases not matched to a gene: 3. The CDR3 nucleotides are TGTGCCAGCTTGGACAGGATGAACACTGAAGCTTTCTTT. Translating gives CASLDRMNTEAFF. Full variable domain (missing parts from reference TRBV28 and TRBJ1-1): DVKVTQSSRYLVKRTGEKVFLECVQDMDHENMFWYRQDPGLGLRLIYFSYDVKMKEKGDIPEGYSVSREKKERFSLILESASTNQTSMYLCASLDRMNTEAFFGQGTRLTVV.

The gene calls are TRBV19 and TRBJ1-3, with 7 bases that match TRBD1. CDR3 length: 14 amino acids. V trimming: 4 bases; J trimming: 1 base; junction bases outside the gene matches: 1. Germline V gene lookup returns CDR1 LNHDA and CDR2 SQIVND (reference sequence). CDR3 in DNA: TGTGCCAGTAGTAAGGGGGCTTCTGGAAACACCATATATTTT. As protein: CASSKGASGNTIYF. The variable domain in full, with the rest retrieved from reference TRBV19 and TRBJ1-3, is DGGITQSPKYLFRKEGQNVTLSCEQNLNHDAMYWYRQDPGQGLRLIYYSQIVNDFQKGDIAEGYSVSREKKESFPLTVTSAQKNPTAFYLCASSKGASGNTIYFGEGSWLTVV.

The rearrangement uses TRBV4-3 and TRBJ2-1; perhaps TRBD2 as D (6 bases). The V end was cut by 0 bases, the J end by 2 bases, with 11 bases between. CDR1 is LGHNA, CDR2 YSLEER, per germline. CDR3 size: 16 residues. CDR3 sequence reads: CASSQDVGGTYNEQFF. DNA of the CDR3: TGCGCCAGCAGCCAAGATGTCGGGGGTACCTACAATGAGCAGTTCTTC.

This rearrangement joins TRBV2 to TRBJ1-1, with D uncertain. From germline, CDR1 is SNHLY and CDR2 FYNNEI. Trimming shortened V by 6 bases and J by 2 bases, and 16 bases separated the two germline ends. This CDR3 region has 15 residues. CDR3 in amino acids: CASSRTKVANTEAFF. As DNA, the CDR3 is TGTGCCAGCAGCCGAACCAAGGTAGCAAACACTGAAGCTTTCTTT.

This clone was counted a single time. V usage is TRBV28 and J usage is TRBJ1-5; D is undetermined. Trimming cost V 0 bases and J 3 bases, with 12 bases left between them. Per germline, CDR1 MDHEN and CDR2 SYDVKM. This CDR3 spans 16 amino acids. CDR3: CASSLWSGRNNQPQHF. For the CDR3, the DNA is TGTGCCAGCAGTTTATGGTCCGGGAGAAACAATCAGCCCCAGCATTTT.

The chain combines TRBV21-1 with TRBJ1-5; the table's TRBD1 call for D was not verified on the DNA. TRBV21-1 is recorded as a pseudogene. This CDR3 region has 14 residues. The CDR3 bases are TGTGCCAGCAGCATCCCAAATAGCAATCAGCCCCAGCATTTT. Translation: CASSIPNSNQPQHF.

This rearrangement joins TRBV6-2 or TRBV6-3 to TRBJ2-5; D unresolved. Looked up from germline, CDR1 is MNHEY and CDR2 is SVGEGT. This CDR3 spans 15 amino acids. With 0 bases removed from V and 0 bases from J, the gap between germline ends came to 8 bases. This chain's CDR3 is CASSYSGRNQETQYF. Written as DNA, the CDR3 is TGTGCCAGCAGTTACTCGGGCCGGAACCAAGAGACCCAGTACTTC.

With regard to this clone: The sample holds other DNA sequences that translate to the same CDR3. The chain carries TRBV10-1 and TRBJ1-2; 7 bases align to TRBD1. With 5 bases clipped from V and 2 bases from J, the junction kept 2 bases outside the gene matches. Germline V gene data show CDR1 as WNHNN and CDR2 as SYGVQD (reference sequence). The CDR3 loop spans 13 amino acids. For the CDR3, the DNA is TGCGCCAGCAGTCAGGACAGGAACTATGGCTACACCTTC. Amino acid sequence: CASSQDRNYGYTF.

This sequence joins TRBV27 and TRBJ2-2; 7 bases map to TRBD1. Germline CDR1 MNHEY, CDR2 SMNVEV (reference sequence). The CDR3 runs to 14 residues. After removal of 5 bases from V and 4 bases from J, the junction contained 4 bases not matched to a gene. CDR3 bases: TGTGCCAGCAGTACAGGGGTCGGCACCGGGGAGCTGTTTTTT. Amino acid sequence: CASSTGVGTGELFF.

This clone was recorded only once. The rearrangement uses TRBV30 and TRBJ1-2; D remains unclear. V lost 7 bases to trimming and J lost 4 bases, with 13 bases between them. This CDR3 spans 12 amino acids. CDR1 is GTSNPN, CDR2 SVGIG, per germline (reference sequence). CDR3 nucleotides: TGTGCCTCCGGGGAGGGTAGCTATGGCTACACCTTC. The encoded protein is CASGEGSYGYTF. The full variable domain, with the rest looked up from reference TRBV30 and TRBJ1-2, is SQTIHQWPATLVQPVGSPLSLECTVEGTSNPNLYWYRQAAGRGLQLLFYSVGIGQISSEVPQNLSASRPQDRQFILSSKKLLLSDSGFYLCASGEGSYGYTFGSGTRLTVV.

CDR3 loop: CASSLFSSQGNEAFF. The CDR3 DNA reads TGTGCCAGCAGCTTGTTTAGTAGTCAGGGAAATGAAGCTTTCTTT. The chain couples TRBV7-9 to TRBJ1-1, with D possibly matching TRBD1 (5 bases). Trimming took off 3 bases at V and 7 bases at J, with 18 bases between the two ends. This CDR3 has 15 amino acids. Per germline, CDR1 SEHNR and CDR2 FQNEAQ (reference sequence).

The chain carries TRBV18 and TRBJ1-1, with 7 bases matching TRBD1. This CDR3 region has 14 residues. Germline assignment: CDR1 KGHSH and CDR2 LQKENI. J gave up 5 bases and V 1 base, and 4 bases lay outside the gene matches. The CDR3: CASSPRQGETEAFF. CDR3 bases: TGTGCCAGCTCACCACGGCAGGGGGAGACTGAAGCTTTCTTT.